One and the same sample provided the 15 T cell receptor beta chains below, sequenced in a study of PD-L1 blockade in urothelial cancer. Produced via immunoSEQ multiplex PCR; TCRdb's table is partial and in-frame only. The table includes around 130,000 clones, approximately 88% detected once. Time point: pretreatment peripheral blood. The source material was PBMCs, sampled around atezolizumab (anti-PD-L1) treatment. These TCRs come from a man aged 45-60 years with urothelial cancer.

This clone was observed a single time. This chain uses TRBV7-3 with TRBJ2-5, with D tentatively TRBD1 (5 bases). V lost 2 bases to trimming and J lost 4 bases, with 11 bases between them. The CDR3 length is 14 residues. Germline V CDR1 and CDR2: SGHTA, FQGTGA. The CDR3 nucleotides are TGTGCCAGCAGCTTAGGCGGACAAGTAGAGACCCAGTACTTC. Encoded protein: CASSLGGQVETQYF.

This clone was counted a few times. The chain recombines TRBV28 with TRBJ1-5; a possible D gene is TRBD1 (6 bases). Trimming pared 6 bases from V and 2 bases from J, leaving 14 bases between. The V gene's germline CDR1 is MDHEN and CDR2 SYDVKM. This CDR3 is built from 15 residues. The CDR3 DNA follows: TGTGCCAGCAGCTACGGACAGAGGGGCAATCAGCCCCAGCATTTT. Amino acids: CASSYGQRGNQPQHF.

This chain uses TRBV6-5 with TRBJ1-4, with D maybe TRBD1 (6 bases). The CDR3 spans 14 residues. Germline-derived CDR1 and CDR2 are MNHEY and SVGAGI. Trimming shortened V by 5 bases and J by 8 bases, and 15 bases separated the two germline ends. The CDR3 loop is CASSGRGVGEKLFF. The CDR3 bases are TGTGCCAGCAGTGGGAGGGGGGTTGGGGAAAAACTGTTTTTT.

The gene calls are TRBV19 and TRBJ2-5; 7 bases agree with TRBD2. The germline V gene encodes CDR1 LNHDA and CDR2 SQIVND (reference sequence). Germline trimming cut 4 bases from V and 5 bases from J; bases unmatched to any gene: 7. The CDR3 totals 14 residues. DNA of the CDR3: TGTGCCAGTAGTAGCGGGACTATAGGGGAGACCCAGTACTTC. As protein: CASSSGTIGETQYF.

J is TRBJ2-6 and V is TRBV7-2; 9 bases agree with TRBD1. CDR3 length equals 17 residues. J was trimmed by 1 base and V by 4 bases; bases with no gene match: 5. CDR1 is SGHTA, CDR2 FQGNSA, per germline. The CDR3, as DNA: TGTGCCAGCAGCTCGGGACAGGGAAGATCTGGGGCCAACGTCCTGACTTTC. This codes for CASSSGQGRSGANVLTF.

There are a few counts of this clone. V usage is TRBV19 and J usage is TRBJ1-6; 7 bases agree with TRBD1. Trimming at V came to 6 bases and at J to 3 bases, leaving 5 bases not matched to a gene. Germline CDR1 and CDR2: LNHDA and SQIVND (reference sequence). The CDR3 is 15 residues long. CDR3 loop: CASSLGDSYNSPLHF. As DNA, the CDR3 is TGTGCCAGTAGCCTTGGGGACAGCTATAATTCACCCCTCCACTTT. The entire variable domain, with the rest obtained from reference TRBV19 and TRBJ1-6, is as follows: DGGITQSPKYLFRKEGQNVTLSCEQNLNHDAMYWYRQDPGQGLRLIYYSQIVNDFQKGDIAEGYSVSREKKESFPLTVTSAQKNPTAFYLCASSLGDSYNSPLHFGNGTRLTVT.

This clone has just one count. The gene calls are TRBV4-1 and TRBJ2-1; 9 nucleotides line up with TRBD2. Per the germline V gene, CDR1 is MGHRA and CDR2 is YSYEKL. This CDR3 region has 16 residues. V was pared by 1 base and J by 3 bases, with 4 bases of the junction left unmatched. The CDR3 DNA follows: TGCGCCAGCAGCCAAGGGGGACTAGCCCACTACAATGAGCAGTTCTTC. Protein: CASSQGGLAHYNEQFF.

This clone was recorded once. CDR3 region: CASSRGQGAHEQYF. In DNA form, the CDR3 reads TGCGCCAGCAGCCGCGGGCAGGGGGCCCACGAGCAGTACTTC. The chain recombines TRBV4-1 with TRBJ2-7; 8 bases line up with TRBD1. This CDR3 is 14 amino acids long. V shed 4 bases, J shed 5 bases, and the junction held 7 bases outside the gene matches. In germline, CDR1 is MGHRA, CDR2 YSYEKL.

The V call is TRBV7-2, the J call TRBJ2-7; 7 positions match TRBD2. The CDR3 has 13 amino acids. V dropped 4 bases and J dropped 2; count of bases not matched to a gene: 2. Germline lookup yields CDR1 SGHTA and CDR2 FQGNSA. CDR3 bases: TGTGCCAGCAGCTGGGGAGGGCCCTACGAGCAGTACTTC. It encodes CASSWGGPYEQYF.

CDR3 protein: CATSPRRGQSPSFF. DNA of the CDR3: TGTGCCACCAGCCCGAGGAGGGGCCAGTCGCCCTCTTTTTTT. V is TRBV15 and J is TRBJ1-4; D possibly corresponds to TRBD1 (5 bases). Germline V gives CDR1 LNHNV, CDR2 YYDKDF (reference sequence). V was pared by 5 bases and J by 17 bases, with 24 bases between. The CDR3 length is 14 residues.

This chain links TRBV28 with TRBJ1-1; D gene unclear. CDR3 length: 10 amino acids. Between the trimmed V and J ends, which lost 6 bases and 7 bases, there was a span of 6 bases. Looked up from germline, CDR1 is MDHEN and CDR2 is SYDVKM. The CDR3 DNA follows: TGTGCCAGCAGCCAAAATGAAGCTTTCTTT. Its translation: CASSQNEAFF. The full variable domain, with the rest looked up from reference TRBV28 and TRBJ1-1, is DVKVTQSSRYLVKRTGEKVFLECVQDMDHENMFWYRQDPGLGLRLIYFSYDVKMKEKGDIPEGYSVSREKKERFSLILESASTNQTSMYLCASSQNEAFFGQGTRLTVV.

The chain couples TRBV10-1 to TRBJ2-1; TRBD1 matches at 8 bases. From germline, CDR1 is WNHNN and CDR2 SYGVQD (reference sequence). This CDR3 has 15 amino acids. The V and J ends lost 7 bases and 4 bases, in that order; junction bases with no gene match: 9. CDR3 in DNA: TGCGCCAGCATAGACCGGGACAGGCCATACAATGAGCAGTTCTTC. Protein sequence: CASIDRDRPYNEQFF.

This chain connects TRBV6-1 to TRBJ2-1; 11 bases match TRBD2. The CDR3 spans 15 residues. Germline V gene sequence: CDR1 MNHNS, CDR2 SASEGT. V lost 8 bases to trimming and J lost 5 bases; unmatched junction nucleotides: 8. Here the CDR3 DNA reads TGTGCCAGCCATACCGGGACTAGCGGAAACAATGAGCAGTTCTTC. Translation gives CASHTGTSGNNEQFF.

The rearrangement uses TRBV11-2 and TRBJ1-3; maybe TRBD1 (6 bases). Germline CDR1 is SGHAT and CDR2 is FQNNGV. The length of the CDR3 is 15 residues. Trimming removed 3 bases from V and 8 bases from J, with 17 bases in between. The CDR3 protein is CASSLGSGGAYTIYF. The CDR3 DNA follows: TGTGCCAGCAGCTTGGGGTCGGGGGGCGCATACACCATATATTTT.

The rearrangement links TRBV7-9 to TRBJ2-2; 7 positions match TRBD1. Trimming took 6 bases from V and 7 from J; bases not matched to a gene: 17. CDR1 is SEHNR and CDR2 is FQNEAQ in the germline V gene (reference sequence). CDR3 size: 17 residues. Here the CDR3 reads CASRQFSDRETGGELFF. Written as DNA, the CDR3 is TGTGCCAGCAGGCAATTTTCCGACAGGGAAACGGGCGGGGAGCTGTTTTTT.